One and the same sample provided the 20 T cell receptor beta chains below, sequenced in a study of blood T cells in healthy people across ages. It was with a sample-barcoded 5' primer and a J-beta primer mix that a second PCR of roughly 7 to 12 cycles was run. Each CDR3 protein is one row after TCRdb ran MiXCR on the 5' RACE reads. This sample has around 800,000 distinct CDR3 sequences, with around two fifths found just once. The sample comprised blood. These receptors were obtained from a man aged 60 to 69 in good health.

The chain employs TRBV13 and TRBJ1-2, with D hard to call. The length of the CDR3 is 12 residues. Trimming removed 0 bases from V and 12 bases from J, with 11 bases in between. Germline CDR1 reads PRHDT; CDR2 reads FYEKMQ (reference sequence). CDR3 protein: CASSLGRRFHTF. CDR3 bases: TGTGCCAGCAGCTTAGGGCGGAGATTCCACACCTTC.

The chain carries TRBV27 and TRBJ1-5; 12 nucleotides align to TRBD1. CDR3 length: 18 residues. Germline lookup yields CDR1 MNHEY and CDR2 SMNVEV (reference sequence). After removal of 3 bases from V and 1 base from J, the junction contained 7 bases not matched to a gene. The CDR3 loop is CASSLGTGGLGSNQPQHF. CDR3 nucleotides: TGTGCCAGCAGTTTGGGGACAGGGGGCTTGGGAAGCAATCAGCCCCAGCATTTT.

This clonotype has just a few counts. The chain couples TRBV14 to TRBJ2-5; unclear D gene. The J call may be in error: the DNA end matches TRBJ2-7 better. The germline gives CDR1 SGHDN, CDR2 FVKESK. This CDR3 spans 15 amino acids. The CDR3 sequence is CASSQDFGSPYEQYF. CDR3 in DNA: TGTGCCAGCAGCCAAGACTTCGGCAGTCCCTACGAGCAGTACTTC.

The genes are TRBV12-3 or TRBV12-4 and TRBJ1-5; possible D gene TRBD1, 5 bases. V was trimmed by 1 base and J by 2 bases, leaving 15 bases between them. The CDR3 runs to 17 residues. The CDR3 DNA is TGTGCCAGCAGTTTAGTATTGGGGCACGGGGGCAATCAGCCCCAGCATTTT. Residues: CASSLVLGHGGNQPQHF.

The chain has TRBV13 and TRBJ2-1; the match to TRBD1 covers 9 bases. V shed 2 bases and J 9 bases; nucleotides not matched to a gene: 5. The CDR3 length is 14 residues. Germline V gives CDR1 PRHDT, CDR2 FYEKMQ (reference sequence). The CDR3 is CASSLKDRGPEQFF. DNA of the CDR3: TGTGCCAGCAGCTTAAAGGACAGGGGTCCTGAGCAGTTCTTC.

This clonotype has just a few counts. The chain has TRBV20-1 and TRBJ1-6; D is unresolved. The CDR3 loop spans 12 amino acids. Germline CDR1 reads DFQATT; CDR2 reads SNEGSKA (reference sequence). V was pared by 3 bases and J by 8 bases, with 8 bases between. CDR3: CSASRYDSPLHF. The CDR3 bases are TGCAGTGCTAGTCGATACGATTCACCCCTCCACTTT.

In its sample, this clonotype was seen a few times. This chain uses TRBV7-9 with TRBJ2-5; D gene uncertain. This CDR3 has 13 amino acids. V was clipped by 5 bases and J by 4 bases, with 11 bases between them. The germline V gene has CDR1 SEHNR and CDR2 FQNEAQ (reference sequence). CDR3 nucleotides: TGTGCCAGCAGCCCCCTTATCCCAGAGACCCAGTACTTC. Its protein product is CASSPLIPETQYF.

The rearrangement joins TRBV12-3 or TRBV12-4 to TRBJ2-5; a weak D match, TRBD2 (6 bases). There are 12 residues in the CDR3. Deletions cut 5 bases from V and 11 bases from J, with 15 bases between. CDR3: CASSPTSREQYF. The CDR3 DNA reads TGTGCCAGCAGTCCTACTAGCCGTGAGCAGTACTTC.

CDR3: CASSPGMGYGYTF. CDR3 nucleotides: TGTGCCAGCAGCCCAGGGATGGGCTATGGCTACACCTTC. V and J are TRBV5-4 and TRBJ1-2; perhaps TRBD1 as D (5 bases). Germline lookup yields CDR1 SGHNT and CDR2 YYREEE (reference sequence). Trimming removed 4 bases at V and 4 bases at J, with 11 bases between. The CDR3 length is 13 residues.

J is TRBJ1-1 and V is TRBV14; TRBD1 matches 8 bases. After removal of 5 bases from V and 0 bases from J, the junction contained 5 bases not matched to a gene. This CDR3 region has 15 residues. Per germline, CDR1 SGHDN and CDR2 FVKESK. Here the CDR3 reads CASSFQDRVNTEAFF. CDR3 DNA: TGTGCCAGCAGCTTCCAGGACAGGGTGAACACTGAAGCTTTCTTT.

The chain joins TRBV9 to TRBJ2-3; D tentatively fits TRBD1 or TRBD2 (5 bases each). CDR1 SGDLS and CDR2 YYNGEE come from the germline V gene. This CDR3 is built from 15 residues. The ends were cut back, 1 base at V and 0 bases at J, with 9 bases in the middle. Written as DNA, the CDR3 is TGTGCCAGCAGCGTATGGGGACGGAGCACAGATACGCAGTATTTT. It specifies CASSVWGRSTDTQYF.

Points on this clonotype: The junction differs from germline at one of its ends, possibly a read error. The chain couples TRBV6-1 to TRBJ2-5; D tentatively fits TRBD1 or TRBD2 (5 bases each). CDR3 length: 12 amino acids. CDR1 is MNHNS, CDR2 SASEGT, per germline. The CDR3 DNA follows: TGTGCCAGCAGGGGACCGAACTCCGAGCAGTACTTT. As protein: CASRGPNSEQYF.

This clonotype showed up just a few times. V is TRBV7-2 and J is TRBJ2-5; TRBD1 aligns across 10 bases. The CDR3 sequence is 14 residues long. Trimming took 4 bases from V and 11 from J; bases not matched to a gene: 10. Per germline, CDR1 SGHTA and CDR2 FQGNSA. This CDR3 is CASSSTGGLNEQYF. The CDR3 coding sequence is TGTGCCAGCAGCTCGACAGGGGGCCTCAATGAGCAGTACTTC.

The genes are TRBV30 and TRBJ1-2; D is perhaps TRBD1 (5 bases). Germline V gene lookup returns CDR1 GTSNPN and CDR2 SVGIG (reference sequence). The CDR3 consists of 12 residues. Trimming removed 3 bases from V and 4 bases from J, with 9 bases in between. CDR3 sequence reads: CAWSKGAYGYTF. As DNA, the CDR3 is TGTGCCTGGAGCAAAGGGGCCTATGGCTACACCTTC. Full variable domain (missing parts from reference TRBV30 and TRBJ1-2): SQTIHQWPATLVQPVGSPLSLECTVEGTSNPNLYWYRQAAGRGLQLLFYSVGIGQISSEVPQNLSASRPQDRQFILSSKKLLLSDSGFYLCAWSKGAYGYTFGSGTRLTVV.

This clonotype occurred many times. The gene calls are TRBV7-9 and TRBJ2-1; the D gene could be TRBD1 or TRBD2 (5 bases each). The CDR3 is 13 residues long. Trimming stripped 10 bases from V and 0 bases from J, with 10 bases between. CDR1 is SEHNR, CDR2 FQNEAQ, per germline (reference sequence). DNA of the CDR3: TGTGCCACCGAGGGGAGCTCCTACAATGAGCAGTTCTTC. Protein product: CATEGSSYNEQFF.

This clonotype occurred a few times. The CDR3 reads CASSLGLATNIQYF. Here the CDR3 DNA reads TGTGCCAGCAGTTTGGGACTAGCGACAAACATTCAGTACTTC. The genes are TRBV28 and TRBJ2-4; 10 bases line up with TRBD2. Germline V gives CDR1 MDHEN, CDR2 SYDVKM. The CDR3 is 14 residues long. Unmatched junction bases numbered 2, after V lost 3 bases and J lost 6 bases.

The CDR3 sequence: CAASGGPGEQYF. CDR3 in DNA: TGTGCCGCTTCGGGGGGGCCGGGCGAGCAGTACTTC. The rearrangement joins TRBV6-6 to TRBJ2-7, with 8 bases matching TRBD2. Germline V gives CDR1 MNHNY, CDR2 SVGAGI (reference sequence). J was trimmed by 6 bases and V by 11 bases; bases with no gene match: 9. This CDR3 is built from 12 residues.

The sample holds one count of this clonotype. The V call is TRBV9, the J call TRBJ1-4; D call uncertain. Germline CDR1 is SGDLS and CDR2 is YYNGEE. The ends were cut back, 3 bases at V and 4 bases at J, with 7 bases in the middle. The CDR3 sequence is 13 residues long. Written as DNA, the CDR3 is TGTGCCAGCAGCGGGGGTATTAATGAAAAACTGTTTTTT. Translating it yields CASSGGINEKLFF.

This sequence joins TRBV5-1 and TRBJ2-3, with 9 bases matching TRBD1. Germline CDR1 is SGHRS and CDR2 is YFSETQ. V was pared by 3 bases and J by 6 bases, with 8 bases of the junction left unmatched. The CDR3 runs 15 residues. The CDR3 protein is CASSWGTGSRDTQYF. In nucleotides, the CDR3 is TGCGCCAGCAGCTGGGGGACAGGGAGTAGGGATACGCAGTATTTT.

This chain joins TRBV20-1 and TRBJ2-1, with D unresolved. Near its end, the DNA agrees better with TRBJ2-7, so the J call may be wrong. The CDR3 covers 15 residues. Germline V gives CDR1 DFQATT, CDR2 SNEGSKA (reference sequence). CDR3 in amino acids: CSARDARSSYNEQYF. In DNA form, the CDR3 reads TGCAGTGCTAGAGATGCTAGAAGCTCCTACAATGAGCAGTACTTC.